A single TCR beta chain is shown here with its context. TCRdb's table, derived via immunoSEQ multiplex PCR, lists solely in-frame clones and lacks some. The profile shows around 52,000 clones, around 60% of them singletons. This sample is drawn from a study of cytotoxic CD8 clonotypes in ibrutinib-treated CLL. CDR1 and CDR2 (germline): LNHDA, SQIVND (reference sequence). The CDR3 extends over 13 amino acids. Between the trimmed V and J ends, which lost 4 bases and 5 bases, there was a span of 9 bases. This receptor was taken from a human donor with chronic lymphocytic leukemia. The rearrangement links TRBV19 to TRBJ1-5, with D tentatively TRBD1 (6 bases). The sample here was PBMCs, taken after 24 months of ibrutinib treatment. CDR3 sequence: CASSTYRDQPQHF. The CDR3 DNA is TGTGCCAGTAGTACGTACAGGGATCAGCCCCAGCATTTT.